One and the same sample provided the 26 T cell receptor beta chains below, sequenced in a study of blood T cells in healthy people across ages. For the second PCR, which ran for 7 to 11 cycles, a sample-barcoded 5' primer and a J-beta primer mix were used. MiXCR, applied by TCRdb to the 5' RACE reads, yields one record per CDR3 protein. The table records around 620,000 distinct CDR3 sequences, 25% to 30% of them present only once. Sequencing input: blood. These TCRs come from a woman in her 70s in good health.

Comments on this clonotype: At one end, the junction sequence differs from germline, possibly due to a read error. The chain links TRBV4-2 to TRBJ1-2; D is uncertain. In germline, CDR1 is LGHNA, CDR2 YNFKEQ. CDR3 length: 15 amino acids. The CDR3 sequence is CASSQSGEKGAGKLF. DNA for the CDR3: TGTGCCAGCAGCCAGAGTGGAGAGAAAGGAGCCGGGAAACTCTTC.

The chain uses TRBV20-1 and TRBJ2-4; 7 nucleotides agree with TRBD2. This CDR3 region has 16 residues. Losses at the gene ends were 6 bases for V and 1 base for J; bases not matched to a gene: 12. Germline values: CDR1 DFQATT, CDR2 SNEGSKA (reference sequence). CDR3 region: CSAGGLGELAKNIQYF. The CDR3 nucleotides read TGCAGTGCCGGGGGGTTAGGGGAGCTGGCCAAAAACATTCAGTACTTC.

This chain links TRBV7-2 with TRBJ2-2; D possibly uses TRBD1 or TRBD2 (5 bases each). The CDR3 contains 12 residues. V was shortened by 7 bases and J by 6 bases, with 9 bases between the two germline ends. Germline lookup yields CDR1 SGHTA and CDR2 FQGNSA. The CDR3 loop is CASTTGPGELFF. For the CDR3, the DNA is TGTGCCAGCACTACGGGGCCCGGGGAGCTGTTTTTT.

The chain recombines TRBV5-1 with TRBJ2-1, with D possibly being TRBD2 (6 bases). Germline V lookup: CDR1 SGHRS, CDR2 YFSETQ. V was clipped by 1 base and J by 3 bases, with 14 bases between them. The CDR3 loop spans 16 amino acids. The CDR3 bases are TGCGCCAGCAGCTTGCGGTCGGGGGTCAGCTACAATGAGCAGTTCTTC. Amino acids: CASSLRSGVSYNEQFF.

This clonotype appeared a few times. The rearrangement uses TRBV7-9 and TRBJ1-2, with D uncertain. Trimming took 2 bases from V and 4 from J, leaving 8 bases between them. CDR3 size: 13 residues. The germline CDR1 and CDR2 sequences are SEHNR and FQNEAQ (reference sequence). The CDR3 region is CASSLMTSYGYTF. CDR3 sequence (DNA): TGTGCCAGCAGCTTAATGACGAGCTATGGCTACACCTTC.

This clonotype was counted between two and nine times. CDR3 loop: CASGTGTSVQETQYF. The CDR3 DNA reads as TGCGCCAGCGGAACCGGGACTAGCGTCCAAGAGACCCAGTACTTC. This sequence joins TRBV5-1 and TRBJ2-5; 10 bases map to TRBD2. The CDR3 covers 15 residues. Germline V lookup: CDR1 SGHRS, CDR2 YFSETQ. The V gene end was trimmed by 7 bases and the J gene end by 1 base; junction bases not matched to a gene: 7.

This clonotype was counted only a few times. The chain recombines TRBV6-2 or TRBV6-3 with TRBJ2-3, with D unclear. The V and J ends lost 7 bases and 6 bases respectively, with 11 bases between them. Looked up from germline, CDR1 is MNHEY and CDR2 is SVGEGT. This CDR3 contains 12 residues. The CDR3 loop reads CASNDLGDTQYF. The CDR3 nucleotides are TGTGCCAGCAACGATCTAGGGGATACGCAGTATTTT.

The V and J genes are TRBV9 and TRBJ2-2; no clear D gene. The CDR3 has 14 amino acids. V was clipped by 4 bases and J by 4 bases, with 11 bases between them. The germline V gene has CDR1 SGDLS and CDR2 YYNGEE. CDR3 loop: CASSHMSSTGELFF. As DNA, the CDR3 is TGTGCCAGCAGCCATATGTCATCCACCGGGGAGCTGTTTTTT.

The chain employs TRBV4-3 and TRBJ2-5; D ambiguous. Germline CDR1 LGHNA, CDR2 YSLEER. CDR3 size: 13 residues. V lost 0 bases and J lost 7, with 9 bases in between. Here the CDR3 reads CASSQDRYGTQYF. The CDR3 DNA reads as TGCGCCAGCAGCCAAGATCGTTACGGGACCCAGTACTTC.

The genes are TRBV4-1 and TRBJ1-2, with D possibly matching TRBD1 (5 bases). The V end was cut by 0 bases, the J end by 7 bases, with 12 bases between. Germline CDR1 MGHRA, CDR2 YSYEKL. This CDR3 has 14 amino acids. The CDR3 sequence: CASSQDGHLGGYTF. In DNA, the CDR3 is TGCGCCAGCAGCCAAGATGGACACTTGGGTGGCTACACCTTC.

In this sample, this clonotype turned up once. V gene TRBV7-2 combines with J gene TRBJ2-3, with 7 bases identical to TRBD1. The V gene's germline CDR1 is SGHTA and CDR2 FQGNSA. Trimming at V came to 5 bases and at J to 1 base, leaving 6 bases not matched to a gene. The CDR3 totals 15 residues. In DNA, the CDR3 is TGTGCCAGCAGCCGAGGGGGCGCGGGCACAGATACGCAGTATTTT. Protein: CASSRGGAGTDTQYF.

J is TRBJ2-7 and V is TRBV5-6; D call uncertain. Germline CDR1 SGHDT, CDR2 YYEEEE. V shed 3 bases and J shed 6 bases, with 16 bases lying between them. The CDR3 loop spans 14 amino acids. The CDR3 region is CASSSAGEGCEQYF. In DNA, the CDR3 is TGTGCCAGCAGCTCGGCTGGGGAAGGGTGCGAGCAGTACTTC.

This clonotype was counted a few times. The rearrangement joins TRBV24-1 to TRBJ2-3, with D possibly TRBD2 on 6 matching bases. The V gene lost 10 bases and the J gene lost 2 bases, with 12 bases spanning the gap. Looked up from germline, CDR1 is KGHDR and CDR2 is SFDVKD. The CDR3 loop spans 13 amino acids. The chain's CDR3 is CATLAENTDTQYF. For the CDR3, the DNA is TGTGCCACTTTAGCGGAAAACACAGATACGCAGTATTTT.

The rearrangement links TRBV12-3 or TRBV12-4 to TRBJ2-1; 13 bases map to TRBD2. The junction had 7 bases not matched to a gene; V was cut back by 5 bases and J by 0 bases. The CDR3 is 18 amino acids. The CDR3 reads CASSLTSGGLSSYNEQFF. The CDR3 DNA follows: TGTGCCAGCAGTCTGACTAGCGGGGGGCTCAGCTCCTACAATGAGCAGTTCTTC.

CDR3 sequence: CASSLRAGSLSTNEKLFF. The CDR3, as DNA: TGTGCCAGCAGCCTCAGGGCAGGCTCCCTTTCAACTAATGAAAAACTGTTTTTT. This chain joins TRBV5-6 and TRBJ1-4; D may be TRBD1 (5 bases). With 4 bases removed from V and 0 bases from J, the gap between germline ends came to 19 bases. Germline values: CDR1 SGHDT, CDR2 YYEEEE. The CDR3 contains 18 residues.

This clonotype showed up just a few times. V usage is TRBV20-1 and J usage is TRBJ2-3; 8 positions agree with TRBD2. Germline CDR1 and CDR2: DFQATT and SNEGSKA (reference sequence). V gave up 5 bases and J gave up 6 bases; unmatched junction bases: 10. The CDR3 is 14 amino acids. This CDR3 reads CSAPPSGSGDTQYF. The CDR3 coding sequence is TGCAGTGCTCCCCCTAGCGGGTCAGGGGATACGCAGTATTTT.

A note on this clonotype: A clone one base away is much larger, so this may be a read error. The chain uses TRBV20-1 and TRBJ2-7; TRBD1 is a possible D gene (5 bases). The CDR3 totals 13 residues. Germline-derived CDR1 and CDR2 are DFQATT and SNEGSKA (reference sequence). The CDR3: CGARSGAPYEQYF. DNA for the CDR3: TGCGGTGCTAGAAGTGGGGCTCCCTACGAGCAGTACTTC.

This clonotype turned up a few times. The chain's CDR3 is CSAGNGGALGTQYF. The CDR3 DNA sequence: TGCAGTGCTGGCAACGGCGGGGCCCTGGGGACCCAGTACTTC. The rearrangement uses TRBV20-1 and TRBJ2-5; TRBD2 might be the D (6 bases). The germline CDR1 and CDR2 sequences are DFQATT and SNEGSKA (reference sequence). V was clipped by 5 bases and J by 7 bases, with 20 bases between them. The CDR3 loop spans 14 amino acids.

The rearrangement joins TRBV12-3 or TRBV12-4 to TRBJ1-6; D might be TRBD1 (6 bases). This CDR3 has 13 residues. The V end lost 11 bases, the J end lost 9 bases, and 17 bases lay between the germline ends. The CDR3 reads CASNQGPGSPLHF. Here the CDR3 DNA reads TGTGCCTCCAATCAGGGGCCCGGTTCACCCCTCCACTTT.

The chain links TRBV12-3 or TRBV12-4 to TRBJ1-1, with 9 nucleotides matching TRBD1. J was trimmed by 10 bases and V by 1 base; bases with no gene match: 4. The CDR3 loop spans 13 amino acids. In DNA, the CDR3 is TGTGCCAGCAGTTTAGACGGGACAGGGAGAGCTTTCTTT. It yields the protein CASSLDGTGRAFF.

This clonotype came up a few times. The chain couples TRBV6-4 to TRBJ1-2, with 8 bases identical to TRBD1. Germline V gene sequence: CDR1 MRHNA, CDR2 SNTAGT. V lost 4 bases, J lost 0 bases, and 4 bases stayed unmatched. The CDR3 contains 15 residues. As DNA, the CDR3 is TGTGCCAGCAGTGTGGAGACAGGGGCTAACTATGGCTACACCTTC. Its translation is CASSVETGANYGYTF.

The chain carries TRBV5-5 and TRBJ1-1; the D is unclear. Per the germline V gene, CDR1 is SGHKS and CDR2 is YYEKEE (reference sequence). Trimming removed 3 bases at V and 4 bases at J, with 10 bases between. There are 13 residues in the CDR3. CDR3 region: CASSSSGFTEAFF. CDR3 bases: TGTGCCAGCAGCTCCTCAGGATTCACTGAAGCTTTCTTT.

This clonotype was seen only a few times. CDR3 in amino acids: CAWSMGTGYTGELFF. The CDR3 DNA sequence: TGTGCCTGGAGTATGGGGACAGGGTACACCGGGGAGCTGTTTTTT. This chain links TRBV30 with TRBJ2-2, with 9 nucleotides matching TRBD1. The CDR3 is made up of 15 amino acids. V lost 2 bases to trimming and J lost 3 bases; unmatched junction nucleotides: 4. In germline, CDR1 is GTSNPN, CDR2 SVGIG (reference sequence).

With respect to this clonotype: A read error may account for a junction end that differs from germline. V usage is TRBV5-1 and J usage is TRBJ1-1, with a tentative D call TRBD1 (5 bases). Germline assignment: CDR1 SGHRS and CDR2 YFSETQ. CDR3 length: 17 amino acids. The CDR3 reads CTSSLGMGPGMNTEAFF. The CDR3, as DNA: TGCACCAGCAGCTTGGGGATGGGGCCCGGCATGAACACTGAAGCTTTCTTT.

This clonotype has just a few counts. V and J are TRBV12-3 or TRBV12-4 and TRBJ2-3; D is unresolved. The CDR3 contains 10 residues. DNA of the CDR3: TGTGCAAGCGCCCCCGGTACGCAGTATTTT. Translation: CASAPGTQYF.

The rearrangement joins TRBV5-1 to TRBJ1-1; D might be TRBD1 (5 bases). The CDR3 consists of 13 residues. Germline lookup yields CDR1 SGHRS and CDR2 YFSETQ. The V end was cut by 4 bases, the J end by 3 bases, with 10 bases between. The CDR3 here is CASSPGTYTEAFF. The CDR3, as DNA: TGCGCCAGCAGCCCTGGGACCTACACTGAAGCTTTCTTT.